This T cell receptor (beta chain) was documented in a study of blood T cells in healthy people across ages. Combining a sample-barcoded 5' primer with a J-beta primer mix, a second PCR ran for about 6 to 12 cycles. TCRdb itself ran the 5' RACE reads through MiXCR, one entry per CDR3 protein. The sample includes approximately 800,000 distinct CDR3 sequences, 46% seen only once; the top ten take about a sixth. Germline assignment: CDR1 MNHEY and CDR2 SVGAGI. This CDR3 is built from 12 residues. The trim removed 8 bases at V and 5 bases at J, leaving 5 bases unmatched. For this clonotype: The antigen is undetermined.

Study-wide points: Age showed a roughly linear inverse relationship with TCR beta diversity per million T cells. Donor CMV status, an unknown factor, possibly confounded changes in expanded clonotypes. Strong correlation was found linking TCR beta diversity to naive T cell percentage. Unsorted PBMC input precluded a conclusive naive versus antigen-experienced comparison.

Sequenced material: blood. The V and J genes are TRBV6-5 and TRBJ1-1; TRBD1 aligns across 7 bases. The origin of this receptor is a man at least 80 years old in good health. The CDR3 sequence is CASGETGTEAFF. The CDR3 region has the DNA TGTGCCAGCGGCGAGACAGGGACTGAAGCTTTCTTT.